This section outlines one T cell receptor beta chain sequence together with its context. As a fraction of the sample, this clone is large (0.1 to 1%). Its antigen is currently not known. No base-level quality is on record; no much larger clone is a single base apart. The data originate from a study of T cell clonotyping in hematopoietic cell transplantation (dated by TCRdb to the early 2020s). Broadly, across the study: Recipient samples taken before transplant were obtained following cytoreduction. In the study, around 130 blood samples were gathered from over 30 consecutive transplant recipients and their related donors. Patients were recruited between September 2015 and 2017 and followed until late 2020 or death.

The sample's time point label, in plain terms: recipient sample about 28 days before transplant, after cytoreduction. Blood from recipients was drawn about 28 days before transplant and again at days 30, 100 and 180 after transplant. Nuclei Lysis Solution was used to extract genomic DNA from fresh or cryopreserved unfractionated peripheral blood mononuclear cells. The paper's findings and limits, for the study overall: Inverse Simpson Index values from donors and from recipients before transplant predicted broader TCR repertoire diversity after transplant. The sample size was limited and the cells went unsorted, which meant the CD4 and CD8 repertoire contributions could not be told apart. Overlap with donor repertoires was found for only a small fraction of recipient repertoires, with over 97% found to appear de novo at the given depth. After transplant, TCR diversity in recipients dropped, and pathologically expanded clonotypes climbed progressively between day 30 and day 180.

Inclusive of the bounding cysteine and phenylalanine, the CDR3 is 13 residues long. Left in the record is the CDR3 DNA by itself, 39 bases read in frame from the first base. V trim: 4 bases; J trim: 4 bases; unmatched bases: 3. Looking up the germline V gene yields CDR1 MDHEN and CDR2 SYDVKM. TCR beta CDR3 regions were amplified from genomic DNA with the immunoSEQ assay, a bias-controlled multiplex PCR using V- and J-specific primers. In a second PCR step, the CDR3 amplicons were tagged with a proprietary barcode plus Illumina adapter sequences. CDR3 libraries were sequenced on an Illumina MiSeq instrument. Processing in the source paper ran as follows. immunoSEQ Analyzer 3.0 was used for export and quality control, with R Bioconductor and Immunarch used for downstream analyses. Only productive rearrangements in the normalized downsampled data set went into calculating the repertoire metrics. In the normalized cohort, a clonotype counted as pathologically expanded if the clonotype was larger than 5 templates. The Inverse Simpson Index was used to measure repertoire diversity. The non-normalized data set was used for CMV-specificity analyses so that all clonotypes could be captured. TCRdb provides this immuneACCESS table in a form limited to in-frame rearrangements. Some clones are lacking; in checked studies, under half of them reflect an unresolved V gene, and why the rest are absent is not known. Clone size and the V and J calls come from that table; the DNA yielded D and trimming. Here the sample has about 6,800 clones; 70% to 90% occur a single time. The top ten constitute 3.6% of the sample.

This receptor was obtained from a man aged 30-40 years with acute myeloid leukemia. Some clones in this sample may be carry-over from other donors' samples. The specimen was peripheral blood mononuclear cells, collected before stem cell transplant. In this chain, TRBV28 is recombined with TRBJ1-2; 7 nucleotides in the junction match TRBD1. The DNA sequence follows: TGTGCCAGCAGTTCCGGACAGGTCTATGGCTACACCTTC. It specifies CASSSGQVYGYTF.